This entry concerns a single T cell receptor (beta chain). The source of the sample is a study of T-cell reconstitution after alpha-beta-depleted transplantation in children. The CDR3 totals 13 residues. V lost 2 bases to trimming and J lost 4 bases, with 8 bases between them. Germline V gives CDR1 MDHEN, CDR2 SYDVKM. Unique molecular identifiers were incorporated into the prepared TCRbeta library. TCRdb re-called the PCR reads through MiXCR, storing one row per CDR3 protein. The sample carries around 360,000 distinct CDR3 sequences, about a tenth recorded once. This material consisted of PBMCs from the stem cell graft donor, taken from the stem cell graft. The TCR was taken from a human donor who donated a stem cell graft to a child with acute lymphoblastic leukemia. The rearrangement links TRBV28 to TRBJ1-1, with D tentatively TRBD1 (5 bases). CDR3 in amino acids: CASSLMGGTEAFF. CDR3 DNA: TGTGCCAGCAGTTTAATGGGGGGCACTGAAGCTTTCTTT.